The clone carrying this T cell receptor (beta chain) was seen repeatedly, ten times or more. This sample is part of a study of T-cell reconstitution after alpha-beta-depleted transplantation in children. Deletions cut 5 bases from V and 6 bases from J, with 17 bases between. Germline V gene sequence: CDR1 SQVTM, CDR2 ANQGSEA. The CDR3 has 13 residues. Unique molecular identifiers were incorporated when the TCRbeta library was constructed. TCRdb reanalysed the PCR reads using MiXCR and keeps one entry per CDR3 protein. The repertoire holds roughly 220,000 distinct CDR3 sequences, approximately 9.7% seen once, with about 5% in the top ten.

The chain employs TRBV29-1 and TRBJ2-7, with D perhaps TRBD1 or TRBD2 (6 bases each). The receptor's source is a human donor who donated a stem cell graft to a child with SCID. The sequencing here drew on PBMCs from the stem cell graft donor, taken from the stem cell graft. The CDR3 DNA follows: TGCAGCGTTTATTGGCAGGGGAGGAGCGAGCAGTACTTC. Translation: CSVYWQGRSEQYF.